A selection of T cell receptor beta chains follows, all from one sample in a study of control samples from healthy donors and cancer patients. TCRdb keeps only in-frame clones here, not all; method: immunoSEQ multiplex PCR. There are 50,000 or so clones in the sample; about 86% occur only once, and 2.8% lies in the top ten. The sample consisted of PBMCs. Source of these receptors: a woman aged 50 to 65 with lung cancer. CDR3s include the opening cysteine and the closing phenylalanine or tryptophan. A D gene is named only where the DNA matches it firmly. Clone size appears in some rows only: once, few, many, or a class for an expanded clone.

>TRBV19|TRBJ2-1|NA|few
CASSIEGGRNEQFF
TGTGCCAGTAGTATAGAAGGGGGGCGCAATGAGCAGTTCTTC
>TRBV30|TRBJ1-5|NA|NA
CAWSGGNQPQHF
TGTGCCTGGAGTGGAGGCAATCAGCCCCAGCATTTT
>TRBV5-6|TRBJ2-5|TRBD2|NA
CASSFSFGTSGRETQYF
TGTGCCAGCAGCTTTTCCTTCGGGACTAGCGGTAGGGAGACCCAGTACTTC
>TRBV25-1|TRBJ1-2|TRBD1|NA
CASRRGTGNYGYTF
TGTGCCAGCAGGAGGGGGACAGGCAACTATGGCTACACCTTC
>TRBV7-9|TRBJ2-3|TRBD2|NA
CASSAGGGQYF
TGTGCCAGCAGCGCGGGCGGGGGGCAGTATTTT
>TRBV19|TRBJ2-1|TRBD2|NA
CASSMTSGGRDEQFF
TGTGCCAGTAGTATGACTAGCGGGGGGAGGGATGAGCAGTTCTTC
>TRBV15|TRBJ1-1|TRBD1|NA
CATSRVWTGPTEAFF
TGTGCCACCAGCAGAGTTTGGACAGGGCCCACTGAAGCTTTCTTT
>TRBV4-1|TRBJ2-2|NA|NA
CASSQGGGGRTGELFF
TGCGCCAGCAGCCAAGGAGGTGGTGGGAGGACCGGGGAGCTGTTTTTT
>TRBV18|TRBJ1-1|NA|NA
CASSPPSQIPEAFF
TGTGCCAGCTCACCACCCTCTCAGATCCCTGAAGCTTTCTTT
>TRBV5-1|TRBJ2-7|TRBD1|once
CASGPGTGTHEQYF
TGCGCCAGCGGACCCGGGACAGGGACCCACGAGCAGTACTTC
>TRBV6-1|TRBJ2-7|TRBD1|NA
CASSENRGHEQYF
TGTGCCAGCAGTGAAAACAGGGGACACGAGCAGTACTTC
>TRBV5-1|TRBJ1-2|TRBD1|NA
CASSLGGAGYTF
TGCGCCAGCAGCTTAGGGGGCGCAGGCTACACCTTC
>TRBV3-1/TRBV3-2|TRBJ2-3|NA|NA
CASSQDRGSSTDTQYF
TGTGCCAGCAGCCAAGACCGGGGGTCTAGCACAGATACGCAGTATTTT
>TRBV6-5|TRBJ1-2|TRBD1|NA
CASSIPGGSGYTF
TGTGCCAGCAGTATCCCAGGGGGCTCTGGCTACACCTTC